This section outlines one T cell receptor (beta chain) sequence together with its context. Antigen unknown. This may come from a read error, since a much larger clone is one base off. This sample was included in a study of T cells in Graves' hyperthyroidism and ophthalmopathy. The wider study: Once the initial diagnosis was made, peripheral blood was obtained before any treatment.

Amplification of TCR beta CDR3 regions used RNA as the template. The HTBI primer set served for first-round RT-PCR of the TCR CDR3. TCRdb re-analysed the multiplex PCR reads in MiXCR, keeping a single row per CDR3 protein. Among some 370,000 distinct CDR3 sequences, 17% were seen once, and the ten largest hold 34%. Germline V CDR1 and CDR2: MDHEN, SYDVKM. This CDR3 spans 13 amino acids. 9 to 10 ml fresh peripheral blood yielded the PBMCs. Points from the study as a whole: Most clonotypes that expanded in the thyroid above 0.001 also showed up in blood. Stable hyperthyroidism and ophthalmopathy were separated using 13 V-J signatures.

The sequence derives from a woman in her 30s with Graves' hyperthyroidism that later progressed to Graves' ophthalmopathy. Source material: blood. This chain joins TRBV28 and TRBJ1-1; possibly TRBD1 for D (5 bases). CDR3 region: CASTTVMNTGAFF. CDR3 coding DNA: TGTGCCAGCACGACAGTCATGAACACTGGAGCTTTCTTT.